Each of the 21 T cell receptor beta chains below was sequenced from the same sample in a study of blood T cells in healthy people across ages. Next came a second PCR, run for roughly 6 to 11 cycles, which used a sample-barcoded 5' primer along with a J-beta primer mix. From the 5' RACE reads, TCRdb called clonotypes with MiXCR, one entry per CDR3 protein. The sample shows 700,000 to 1,000,000 distinct CDR3 sequences, 40% to 50% of them seen only once. The sequenced sample consisted of blood. The receptors shown here come from a man in his fifties or sixties in good health.

V is TRBV12-3 or TRBV12-4 and J is TRBJ2-4; no clear D. Trimming shortened V by 6 bases and J by 6 bases, and 9 bases separated the two germline ends. The CDR3 totals 12 residues. CDR3 nucleotide sequence: TGTGCCAGCAGCCGTATCATAAACATTCAGTACTTC. Protein: CASSRIINIQYF.

This rearrangement joins TRBV20-1 to TRBJ2-1, with TRBD2 matching over 12 bases. CDR1 DFQATT and CDR2 SNEGSKA come from the germline V gene (reference sequence). V shed 8 bases, J shed 10 bases, and the junction held 12 bases outside the gene matches. This CDR3 has 14 residues. Written as DNA, the CDR3 is TGCAGTACCCGATTTCCGGGACTAGCGGGCGAGCAGTTCTTC. Protein sequence: CSTRFPGLAGEQFF.

There are a few counts of this clonotype. The chain has TRBV7-2 and TRBJ2-7; D might be TRBD2 (5 bases). The length of the CDR3 is 15 residues. Trimming stripped 5 bases from V and 0 bases from J, with 14 bases between. Germline V gene lookup returns CDR1 SGHTA and CDR2 FQGNSA. CDR3 sequence (DNA): TGTGCCAGCAGCGCTGGAGGCCTAAGCTCCTACGAGCAGTACTTC. Encoded protein: CASSAGGLSSYEQYF.

This chain links TRBV6-5 with TRBJ2-3; D remains ambiguous. This CDR3 comprises 16 residues. Germline CDR1 MNHEY, CDR2 SVGAGI. The ends were cut back, 6 bases at V and 0 bases at J, with 16 bases in the middle. CDR3 bases: TGTGCCAGCAGCCCAAGATATACAACTAGCACAGATACGCAGTATTTT. This sequence encodes CASSPRYTTSTDTQYF.

The chain combines TRBV12-3 or TRBV12-4 with TRBJ1-6, with D uncertain. This CDR3 is 16 amino acids long. V lost 4 bases and J lost 0, with 10 bases in between. The CDR3 region is CASSSRGSSYNSPLHF. CDR3 DNA: TGTGCCAGCAGTTCAAGAGGAAGCTCCTATAATTCACCCCTCCACTTT.

The chain links TRBV6-5 to TRBJ2-7, with D perhaps matching TRBD2 (5 bases). CDR1 and CDR2 (germline): MNHEY, SVGAGI. Trimming stripped 4 bases from V and 7 bases from J, with 26 bases between. CDR3 length: 17 amino acids. DNA for the CDR3: TGTGCCAGCAGTTCTCTACGAGGAGCGAGACTATTGGGTGAGCAGTACTTC. Translated, it gives CASSSLRGARLLGEQYF.

V is TRBV6-2 or TRBV6-3 and J is TRBJ2-5, with D unresolved. Germline V lookup: CDR1 MNHEY, CDR2 SVGEGT. This CDR3 comprises 13 residues. V shed 8 bases and J shed 5 bases, with 15 bases lying between them. The CDR3 DNA sequence: TGTGCCAGCCTCTCTTGGCTTACGGAGACCCAGTACTTC. It codes for CASLSWLTETQYF.

The chain joins TRBV4-1 to TRBJ2-1; no firm D call. The germline V gene encodes CDR1 MGHRA and CDR2 YSYEKL. The CDR3 is 15 amino acids. The ends were cut back, 0 bases at V and 5 bases at J, with 11 bases in the middle. In DNA, the CDR3 is TGCGCCAGCAGCCAAGATGAAGCGATAAACAATGAGCAGTTCTTC. As protein: CASSQDEAINNEQFF.

The chain carries TRBV5-6 and TRBJ1-6; possibly TRBD1 for D (6 bases). The germline CDR1 and CDR2 sequences are SGHDT and YYEEEE. The length of the CDR3 is 15 residues. The germline V and J ends were trimmed by 5 bases and 5 bases, with 14 bases remaining between them. CDR3 region: CASSRQELNNSPLHF. For the CDR3, the DNA is TGTGCCAGCAGTCGACAGGAATTAAATAATTCACCCCTCCACTTT.

The chain carries TRBV7-2 and TRBJ2-7; unclear D gene. This CDR3 is built from 17 residues. Germline V CDR1 and CDR2: SGHTA, FQGNSA. V lost 5 bases, J lost 0 bases, and 20 bases lay in between. DNA of the CDR3: TGTGCCAGCAGCCCTGCGGACCAACCCTGGGTCTCCTACGAGCAGTACTTC. As protein: CASSPADQPWVSYEQYF.

The chain has TRBV12-3 or TRBV12-4 and TRBJ1-2; D gene ambiguous. Trimming stripped 6 bases from V and 7 bases from J, with 15 bases between. The CDR3 has 13 amino acids. CDR3 residues: CASSPRGYSGYTF. In DNA form, the CDR3 reads TGTGCCAGCAGCCCACGGGGATATAGTGGCTACACCTTC.

The chain recombines TRBV4-3 with TRBJ2-7; 12 nucleotides line up with TRBD1. The trim removed 1 base at V and 6 bases at J, leaving 7 bases unmatched. The CDR3 length is 16 residues. CDR1 and CDR2 (germline): LGHNA, YSLEER. CDR3 residues: CASSQGAGQGAAEQYF. The DNA of the CDR3 is TGCGCCAGCAGCCAAGGAGCGGGACAGGGGGCGGCCGAGCAGTACTTC.

This clonotype was recorded at least ten times. The chain's CDR3 is CSAAPGQGAINQPQHF. CDR3 coding DNA: TGCAGTGCTGCTCCGGGACAGGGGGCAATCAATCAGCCCCAGCATTTT. The gene calls are TRBV20-1 and TRBJ1-5; TRBD1 aligns across 12 bases. Germline V gene sequence: CDR1 DFQATT, CDR2 SNEGSKA (reference sequence). The CDR3 loop spans 16 amino acids. The trim removed 5 bases at V and 3 bases at J, leaving 8 bases unmatched.

This clonotype was picked up a small number of times. The J gene is TRBJ2-3, the V gene TRBV20-1; D unresolved. Deletions cut 4 bases from V and 2 bases from J, with 10 bases between. This CDR3 spans 13 amino acids. Germline lookup yields CDR1 DFQATT and CDR2 SNEGSKA (reference sequence). The chain's CDR3 is CSAKSGNTDTQYF. CDR3 bases: TGCAGTGCTAAATCAGGAAACACAGATACGCAGTATTTT.

The chain has TRBV5-1 and TRBJ1-5; 9 nucleotides agree with TRBD1. The CDR3 has 15 residues. J was trimmed by 2 bases and V by 0 bases; bases with no gene match: 0. The germline gives CDR1 SGHRS, CDR2 YFSETQ. The CDR3 DNA follows: TGCGCCAGCAGCTTGGGGGACAGGGGCAATCAGCCCCAGCATTTT. It yields the protein CASSLGDRGNQPQHF.

The V call is TRBV7-8, the J call TRBJ2-1, with D possibly being TRBD2 (6 bases). The CDR3 is 12 residues long. The V gene's germline CDR1 is SGHVS and CDR2 FQNEAQ. V dropped 9 bases and J dropped 5 bases, with 11 bases sitting between them. In DNA form, the CDR3 reads TGTGCCAGTCGGAGGGCCCACAATGAGCAGTTCTTC. Translation: CASRRAHNEQFF.

This clonotype has a single count. This rearrangement joins TRBV29-1 to TRBJ1-6; weak D call: TRBD1 (6 bases). With 4 bases removed from V and 8 bases from J, the gap between germline ends came to 12 bases. The V gene's germline CDR1 is SQVTM and CDR2 ANQGSEA. The CDR3 covers 13 residues. Here the CDR3 reads CSVVETGDSPLHF. CDR3 DNA sequence: TGCAGCGTTGTGGAGACAGGAGATTCACCCCTCCACTTT. Full variable domain (remainder filled in from reference TRBV29-1 and TRBJ1-6): SAVISQKPSRDICQRGTSLTIQCQVDSQVTMMFWYRQQPGQSLTLIATANQGSEATYESGFVIDKFPISRPNLTFSTLTVSNMSPEDSSIYLCSVVETGDSPLHFGNGTRLTVT.

This CDR3 reads CAWSHGQLGGNQPQHF. The CDR3 DNA follows: TGTGCCTGGAGTCATGGACAGTTAGGTGGCAATCAGCCCCAGCATTTT. The V and J genes are TRBV30 and TRBJ1-5; tentative D call: TRBD1 (6 bases). The CDR3 loop spans 16 amino acids. CDR1 and CDR2 from the germline V gene are GTSNPN and SVGIG (reference sequence). V was cut by 2 bases and J by 2 bases, with 16 bases left in between.

V is TRBV14 and J is TRBJ2-5, with D perhaps TRBD1 (5 bases). This CDR3 has 14 residues. Trimming removed 4 bases from V and 11 bases from J, with 20 bases in between. Looked up from germline, CDR1 is SGHDN and CDR2 is FVKESK. The CDR3 reads CASSLIRQTNEQYF. CDR3 DNA: TGTGCCAGCAGCCTTATACGACAGACCAATGAGCAGTACTTC.

V is TRBV7-2 and J is TRBJ2-7, with TRBD2 matching over 10 bases. V was pared by 5 bases and J by 0 bases, with 4 bases of the junction left unmatched. The germline gives CDR1 SGHTA, CDR2 FQGNSA. This CDR3 has 15 amino acids. CDR3 sequence: CASSLSGGTSYEQYF. DNA for the CDR3: TGTGCCAGCAGCCTTAGCGGGGGGACCTCCTACGAGCAGTACTTC.

This clonotype was counted a single time. The V gene is TRBV11-2, the J gene TRBJ2-7; D possibly corresponds to TRBD1 (5 bases). This CDR3 region has 16 residues. Trimming took off 0 bases at V and 0 bases at J, with 12 bases between the two ends. Germline V gene lookup returns CDR1 SGHAT and CDR2 FQNNGV. This CDR3 reads CASSLDLGQASYEQYF. In DNA form, the CDR3 reads TGTGCCAGCAGCTTAGATCTTGGACAAGCCTCCTACGAGCAGTACTTC. Based on the CDR3 plus reference TRBV11-2 and TRBJ2-7, the full variable domain is EAGVAQSPRYKIIEKRQSVAFWCNPISGHATLYWYQQILGQGPKLLIQFQNNGVVDDSQLPKDRFSAERLKGVDSTLKIQPAKLEDSAVYLCASSLDLGQASYEQYFGPGTRLTVT.